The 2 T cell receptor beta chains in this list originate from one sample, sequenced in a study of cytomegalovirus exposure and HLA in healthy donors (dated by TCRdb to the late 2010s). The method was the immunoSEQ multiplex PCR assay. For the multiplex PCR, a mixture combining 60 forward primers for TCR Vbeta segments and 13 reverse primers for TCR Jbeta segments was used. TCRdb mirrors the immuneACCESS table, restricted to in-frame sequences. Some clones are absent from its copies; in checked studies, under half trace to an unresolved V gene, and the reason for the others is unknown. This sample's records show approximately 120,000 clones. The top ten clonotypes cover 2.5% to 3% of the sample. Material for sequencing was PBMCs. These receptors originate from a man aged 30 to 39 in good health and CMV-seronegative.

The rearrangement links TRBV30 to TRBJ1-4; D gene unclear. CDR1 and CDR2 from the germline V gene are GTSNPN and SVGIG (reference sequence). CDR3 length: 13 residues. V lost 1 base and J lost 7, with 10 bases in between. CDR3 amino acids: CAWSGQAGEKLFF. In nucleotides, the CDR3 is TGTGCCTGGAGTGGGCAGGCGGGTGAAAAACTGTTTTTT.

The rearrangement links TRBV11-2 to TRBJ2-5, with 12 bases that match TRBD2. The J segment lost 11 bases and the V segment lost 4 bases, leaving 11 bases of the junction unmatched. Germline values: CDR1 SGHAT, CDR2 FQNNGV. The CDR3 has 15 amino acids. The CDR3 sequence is CASSYGLAGFEEQYF. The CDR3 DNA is TGTGCCAGCAGCTACGGACTAGCGGGGTTCGAGGAGCAGTACTTC.